This is a list of T cell receptor beta chains from one sample in a study of CD8 T cells in ankylosing spondylitis. TCRdb recomputed calls from the 5' RACE reads with MiXCR, one row per CDR3 protein. The data contain some 130,000 distinct CDR3 sequences, about 7% of them singletons. Material for sequencing was blood, either unsorted or a sorted T cell fraction (not recorded which). The receptors shown here come from a female donor with ankylosing spondylitis or in good health (not recorded which). The CDR3 runs from the conserved cysteine through the conserved F or W. Size is stated for part of the rows, as once, few or many counts, or as a class when the clone is expanded.

V gene	J gene	clone size	CDR3 protein
TRBV9	TRBJ2-3	many	CASSVEGLEMSTDTQYF
TRBV2	TRBJ2-7	many	CASSPVSGNRAYEQYF
TRBV9	TRBJ1-2	many	CASSARQISKDYGYTF
TRBV20-1	TRBJ2-3	many	CSAPPSGSDTQYF
TRBV5-1	TRBJ2-5	many	CASSWGTGLSMTQYF
TRBV4-3	TRBJ2-3	many	CASSKLQGTTDTQYF
TRBV6-5	TRBJ1-3	many	CASIMTASGNTIYF
TRBV12-3/TRBV12-4	TRBJ1-1	many	CASSLGGPMNTEAFF
TRBV12-3/TRBV12-4	TRBJ2-2	many	CASSLIGGGDTGELFF
TRBV28	TRBJ2-4	many	CASSTGNVAKNIQYF
TRBV2	TRBJ1-3	few	CASRDRDIGNTIYF
TRBV7-2	TRBJ2-3	many	CASSYLSGTDTQYF
TRBV19	TRBJ2-5	many	CASRSQLEPQETQYF
TRBV6-1	TRBJ1-1	many	CASSPTVNTEAFF
TRBV12-3/TRBV12-4	TRBJ1-1	many	CASSTYTEAFF
TRBV12-3/TRBV12-4	TRBJ2-7	many	CASSSGTPSLYEQYF
TRBV15	TRBJ2-2	many	CATSRHPTGTSGANTGELFF
TRBV20-1	TRBJ1-6	many	CSAQDRYNSPLHF
TRBV5-5	TRBJ2-3	many	CASSPRDSTDTQYF
TRBV12-3/TRBV12-4	TRBJ2-3	few	CASSSGLAKDTQYF
TRBV5-5	TRBJ2-2	many	CASSLLWGVTGELFF
TRBV7-2	TRBJ2-3	many	CASIVAGGITDTQYF
TRBV25-1	TRBJ1-5	NA	CASSEAGNQPQHF
TRBV3-1	TRBJ2-7	many	CASSRISGVSYEQYF
TRBV5-1	TRBJ1-1	many	CASSFSTGTNTEAFF
TRBV9	TRBJ2-3	NA	CASSPSPGTDFADTQYF
TRBV20-1	TRBJ2-2	NA	CSARDGLANTGELFF
TRBV5-1	TRBJ1-4	many	CASSPDGGRHEKLFF
TRBV12-3/TRBV12-4	TRBJ2-1	NA	CASRPRQGPLGEQFF
TRBV20-1	TRBJ1-2	many	CSASQSTGNAGYTF
TRBV5-1	TRBJ2-7	many	CASSLPGQGYEQYF
TRBV9	TRBJ1-2	NA	CASSPSPDTGTHGYTF
TRBV19	TRBJ1-2	many	CASSIGRPRYGYTF
TRBV6-2/TRBV6-3	TRBJ1-2	many	CASSRVQGAYNYGYTF
TRBV29-1	TRBJ2-7	NA	CSVVQGMNEQYF
TRBV4-3	TRBJ1-2	NA	CASSQDRRYGYTF
TRBV10-3	TRBJ1-1	many	CAISGRDRANTEAFF
TRBV20-1	TRBJ2-1	many	CSAGGGEAYNEQFF
TRBV5-1	TRBJ2-7	NA	CASSSGTGGLLGYEQYF
TRBV10-3	TRBJ1-6	many	CAISADRGGSPLHF
TRBV7-9	TRBJ1-2	many	CASSLDLIYGYTF
TRBV9	TRBJ1-3	many	CASSPYHQGRGNTIYF
TRBV7-9	TRBJ1-3	many	CASISGFGNTIYF
TRBV30	TRBJ1-3	NA	CAWEGDSGNTIYF
TRBV6-4	TRBJ1-1	NA	CASSEAVNTEAFF
TRBV7-9	TRBJ1-4	many	CASSSGIPNEKLFF
TRBV5-1	TRBJ2-1	many	CASSFAGGPNEQFF
TRBV27	TRBJ1-2	many	CATRTTDRNHYGYTF
TRBV7-6	TRBJ2-1	NA	CASSPRLAGGPNEQFF
TRBV12-3/TRBV12-4	TRBJ1-1	many	CASSLWAGGTEAFF
TRBV7-2	TRBJ2-1	NA	CASSVKGNEQFF
TRBV18	TRBJ1-2	many	CASSPDLDGYTF
TRBV7-6	TRBJ1-2	many	CASSPRQGSSYTF
TRBV10-3	TRBJ2-6	few	CAIKSSTALQTSSGANVLTF
TRBV28	TRBJ2-7	few	CASSLWDRGKEQYF
TRBV6-2/TRBV6-3	TRBJ1-1	many	CASTNPRVPRPMVGDTEAFF
TRBV4-2	TRBJ2-2	few	CASSQAQGLASTGELFF
TRBV12-3/TRBV12-4	TRBJ1-1	many	CASTPPGARTEAFF
TRBV5-1	TRBJ2-1	many	CASSPLIGQGNEQFF
TRBV4-2	TRBJ2-5	many	CASSQLAGGTQYF